Listed here are 19 T cell receptor beta chains from one sample, sequenced in a study of blood T cells in healthy people across ages (dated by TCRdb to 2013 to 2016). Library prep was done by 5' RACE. Instrument used: Illumina HiSeq 2500. A second roughly 6 to 12 cycle PCR used a sample-barcoded 5' primer and a J-beta primer mix. TCRdb trimmed public reads at Q25 via fastp, called clones via MiXCR and kept in-frame beta chains. When rows share a CDR3 protein, they turn into one entry using the most common DNA and genes. Across this sample there are 1,500,000 or so distinct CDR3 sequences, with approximately 60% seen only once. Clones ranked in the top ten supply 5% to 7% of the sample. Sequencing used blood. The receptors here all came from a young man in good health.

This chain uses TRBV2 with TRBJ1-1; a weak D match, TRBD1 (6 bases). Germline CDR1 is SNHLY and CDR2 is FYNNEI. Trimming removed 8 bases at V and 2 bases at J, with 9 bases between. The CDR3 extends over 12 amino acids. In DNA form, the CDR3 reads TGTGCCAGCCCAGGGGTTAACACTGAAGCTTTCTTT. Its translation: CASPGVNTEAFF.

This clonotype showed up just a few times. The chain recombines TRBV20-1 with TRBJ2-7; TRBD1 is a possible D gene (6 bases). Germline V lookup: CDR1 DFQATT, CDR2 SNEGSKA (reference sequence). The CDR3 extends over 15 amino acids. Trimming cost V 6 bases and J 0 bases, with 18 bases left between them. The CDR3 region has the DNA TGCAGTGCAGTGACAGGCCACAGACTCTCCTACGAGCAGTACTTC. Protein product: CSAVTGHRLSYEQYF.

The chain links TRBV28 to TRBJ2-1, with 8 bases matching TRBD2. V trimming: 4 bases; J trimming: 9 bases; junction bases outside the gene matches: 11. The CDR3 loop spans 15 amino acids. Germline CDR1 is MDHEN and CDR2 is SYDVKM. CDR3 nucleotides: TGTGCCAGCAGTTCCCGGGAGCGGGAGTTTGCTGAGCAGTTCTTC. Protein: CASSSREREFAEQFF. Variable domain in full (rest from reference TRBV28 and TRBJ2-1): DVKVTQSSRYLVKRTGEKVFLECVQDMDHENMFWYRQDPGLGLRLIYFSYDVKMKEKGDIPEGYSVSREKKERFSLILESASTNQTSMYLCASSSREREFAEQFFGPGTRLTVL.

Here the CDR3 DNA reads TGTGCCAGCAGCCCTCTATCAGGGGATTCACCCCTCCACTTT. Translated: CASSPLSGDSPLHF. The V call is TRBV14, the J call TRBJ1-6; tentatively, D is TRBD1 (6 bases). This CDR3 has 14 amino acids. Germline V gene data show CDR1 as SGHDN and CDR2 as FVKESK. Trimming stripped 4 bases from V and 8 bases from J, with 12 bases between. Full variable domain (remainder filled in from reference TRBV14 and TRBJ1-6): EAGVTQFPSHSVIEKGQTVTLRCDPISGHDNLYWYRRVMGKEIKFLLHFVKESKQDESGMPNNRFLAERTGGTYSTLKVQPAELEDSGVYFCASSPLSGDSPLHFGNGTRLTVT.

This clonotype has at least ten counts. The gene calls are TRBV5-1 and TRBJ1-2; TRBD1 aligns across 8 bases. This CDR3 is built from 16 residues. Germline V gene lookup returns CDR1 SGHRS and CDR2 YFSETQ. V gave up 4 bases and J gave up 3 bases; unmatched junction bases: 11. The CDR3 is CASSPDRGQDHYGYTF. The CDR3 region has the DNA TGCGCCAGCAGCCCAGACAGGGGACAAGATCACTATGGCTACACCTTC.

This clonotype was recorded a few times. The chain employs TRBV4-3 and TRBJ2-7; D gene uncertain. Deletions cut 0 bases from V and 2 bases from J, with 11 bases between. This CDR3 is built from 15 residues. Germline V lookup: CDR1 LGHNA, CDR2 YSLEER. CDR3 in amino acids: CASSQDRGTAYEQYF. Here the CDR3 DNA reads TGCGCCAGCAGCCAAGATCGTGGCACCGCCTACGAGCAGTACTTC.

V and J are TRBV20-1 and TRBJ2-5; D call uncertain. The germline V and J ends were trimmed by 5 bases and 0 bases, with 16 bases remaining between them. The CDR3 has 15 amino acids. From germline, CDR1 is DFQATT and CDR2 SNEGSKA (reference sequence). Here the CDR3 DNA reads TGCAGTGCTCCGAAGCAAAACGGGTACCAAGAGACCCAGTACTTC. As protein: CSAPKQNGYQETQYF.

The genes are TRBV4-1 and TRBJ1-5; weak D call: TRBD1 (6 bases). In germline, CDR1 is MGHRA, CDR2 YSYEKL. CDR3 length: 15 amino acids. With 3 bases removed from V and 3 bases from J, the gap between germline ends came to 12 bases. The CDR3 region has the DNA TGCGCCAGCAGCCAGCTAACAGGGATCAATCAGCCCCAGCATTTT. Residues: CASSQLTGINQPQHF.

The chain joins TRBV7-2 to TRBJ2-1; D perhaps matches TRBD1 (5 bases). Deletions cut 1 base from V and 10 bases from J, with 17 bases between. Per germline, CDR1 SGHTA and CDR2 FQGNSA. The CDR3 extends over 15 amino acids. This CDR3 is CASSLGTLSSYEQFF. CDR3 nucleotides: TGTGCCAGCAGCTTAGGGACACTGAGCTCCTACGAGCAGTTCTTC.

The chain has TRBV12-3 or TRBV12-4 and TRBJ1-2; no firm D call. The CDR3 has 18 amino acids. V was cut by 3 bases and J by 7 bases, with 27 bases left in between. The CDR3 spells CASSFLPSPGRILSGYTF. DNA for the CDR3: TGTGCCAGCAGTTTTCTACCATCACCCGGACGGATACTATCTGGCTACACCTTC.

The chain uses TRBV4-2 and TRBJ2-1; 7 bases map to TRBD2. The CDR3 covers 14 residues. V shed 3 bases, J shed 7 bases, and the junction held 6 bases outside the gene matches. Germline V CDR1 and CDR2: LGHNA, YNFKEQ. The CDR3 region is CASSQTGLKNEQFF. The CDR3 region has the DNA TGTGCCAGCAGCCAGACGGGACTAAAGAATGAGCAGTTCTTC.

This chain links TRBV5-1 with TRBJ2-5; 8 bases align to TRBD1. From germline, CDR1 is SGHRS and CDR2 YFSETQ. The J segment lost 4 bases and the V segment lost 4 bases, leaving 6 bases of the junction unmatched. The CDR3 totals 14 residues. CDR3 loop: CASSPYGQGETQYF. CDR3 DNA: TGCGCCAGCAGCCCGTACGGACAGGGAGAGACCCAGTACTTC. Based on the CDR3 plus reference TRBV5-1 and TRBJ2-5, the full variable domain is KAGVTQTPRYLIKTRGQQVTLSCSPISGHRSVSWYQQTPGQGLQFLFEYFSETQRNKGNFPGRFSGRQFSNSRSEMNVSTLELGDSALYLCASSPYGQGETQYFGPGTRLLVL.

There are a few counts of this clonotype. V usage is TRBV4-2 and J usage is TRBJ2-6; unclear D gene. From germline, CDR1 is LGHNA and CDR2 YNFKEQ. CDR3 size: 15 residues. V was clipped by 2 bases and J by 0 bases, with 5 bases between them. The CDR3, as DNA: TGTGCCAGCAGCCAATTTCACTCTGGGGCCAACGTCCTGACTTTC. Translation gives CASSQFHSGANVLTF.

A single count supports this clonotype. J is TRBJ1-5 and V is TRBV7-9; 8 bases fit TRBD1. The germline V gene encodes CDR1 SEHNR and CDR2 FQNEAQ (reference sequence). This CDR3 contains 14 residues. The trim removed 5 bases at V and 4 bases at J, leaving 4 bases unmatched. The CDR3 region is CASSNRTGNQPQHF. The CDR3 region has the DNA TGTGCCAGCAGCAACCGGACAGGGAATCAGCCCCAGCATTTT. The complete variable domain, with remaining parts taken from reference TRBV7-9 and TRBJ1-5, reads DTGVSQNPRHKITKRGQNVTFRCDPISEHNRLYWYRQTLGQGPEFLTYFQNEAQLEKSRLLSDRFSAERPKGSFSTLEIQRTEQGDSAMYLCASSNRTGNQPQHFGDGTRLSIL.

This rearrangement joins TRBV27 to TRBJ1-6; D not certain. Germline-derived CDR1 and CDR2 are MNHEY and SMNVEV (reference sequence). This CDR3 spans 14 amino acids. Trimming left V 7 bases short and J 4 bases short, with 11 bases between. As DNA, the CDR3 is TGTGCCAGCACCCGCGGCGGATATAATTCACCCCTCCACTTT. As protein: CASTRGGYNSPLHF.

This rearrangement joins TRBV20-1 to TRBJ2-7; weak D call: TRBD2 (5 bases). The CDR3 spans 13 residues. Trimming took 3 bases from V and 2 from J, leaving 11 bases between them. The germline V gene encodes CDR1 DFQATT and CDR2 SNEGSKA (reference sequence). This CDR3 reads CSARSGSPYEQYF. The DNA for the CDR3 is TGCAGTGCTAGGAGCGGCAGTCCCTACGAGCAGTACTTC.

DNA for the CDR3: TGCAGCGGAGGGGAGGGATCGGGTGAAGCTTTCTTT. It translates to CSGGEGSGEAFF. The J gene is TRBJ1-1, the V gene TRBV29-1, with D tentatively TRBD1 (5 bases). In germline, CDR1 is SQVTM, CDR2 ANQGSEA. V lost 7 bases, J lost 7 bases, and 16 bases lay in between. This CDR3 comprises 12 residues.

The chain has TRBV6-5 and TRBJ2-4, with 12 bases aligning to TRBD2. TRBJ2-7 explains the end of the DNA better; the J call may be wrong. The CDR3 sequence is 17 residues long. CDR1 is MNHEY, CDR2 SVGAGI, per germline. The CDR3 loop reads CASSYSLAGGPPYEQYF. CDR3 in DNA: TGTGCCAGCAGTTACTCTCTAGCGGGAGGGCCCCCTTACGAGCAGTACTTC.

The chain links TRBV4-3 to TRBJ2-6, with D possibly matching TRBD2 (7 bases). Between the trimmed V and J ends, which lost 1 base and 0 bases, there was a span of 16 bases. CDR3 length: 19 residues. The germline V gene has CDR1 LGHNA and CDR2 YSLEER. In nucleotides, the CDR3 is TGCGCCAGCAGCCAAGGAGGGGGGGCAGCCCTCTCTGGGGCCAACGTCCTGACTTTC. This translates into CASSQGGGAALSGANVLTF.